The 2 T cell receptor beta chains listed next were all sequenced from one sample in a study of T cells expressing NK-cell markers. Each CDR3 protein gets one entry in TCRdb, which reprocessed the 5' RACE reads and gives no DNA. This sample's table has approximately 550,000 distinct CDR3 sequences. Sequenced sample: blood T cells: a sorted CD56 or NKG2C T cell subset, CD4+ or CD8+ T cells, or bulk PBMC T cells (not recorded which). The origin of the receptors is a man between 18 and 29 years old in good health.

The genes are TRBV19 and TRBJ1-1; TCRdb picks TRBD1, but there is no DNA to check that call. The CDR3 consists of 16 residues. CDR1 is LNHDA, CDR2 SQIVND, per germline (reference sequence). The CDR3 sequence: CASTKDRVNLLTEAFF.

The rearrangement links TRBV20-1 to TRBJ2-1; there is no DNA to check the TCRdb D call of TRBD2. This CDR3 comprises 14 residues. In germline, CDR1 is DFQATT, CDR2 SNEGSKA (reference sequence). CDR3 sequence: CSANGGRLALWQFF.